The 9 T cell receptor beta chains below come from one sample, sequenced in a study of blood T cell repertoires in COVID-19. Generated by immunoSEQ multiplex PCR, the TCRdb table keeps only in-frame clones and is missing some. The sample has around 80,000 clones; about 70% are singletons. Sequencing was done on a sample of peripheral blood. These receptors were obtained from a man in his fifties with active or convalescent COVID-19.

This chain joins TRBV6-1 and TRBJ2-3; 12 bases align to TRBD2. Trimming cost V 0 bases and J 0 bases; bases outside gene matches: 7. The CDR3 loop spans 19 amino acids. Germline V CDR1 and CDR2: MNHNS, SASEGT. CDR3 DNA sequence: TGTGCCAGCAGTGAAGCGACGACTAGCGGGGGCCTTAGCACAGATACGCAGTATTTT. Its translation is CASSEATTSGGLSTDTQYF.

This clone was counted only a few times. The rearrangement links TRBV5-4 to TRBJ2-5, with D tentatively TRBD2 (7 bases). The CDR3 sequence is 16 residues long. Germline V lookup: CDR1 SGHNT, CDR2 YYREEE (reference sequence). Trimming took off 5 bases at V and 2 bases at J, with 19 bases between the two ends. The CDR3 DNA reads TGTGCCAGCAGTTCCCCGTGGGGGGGGCCACAAGAGACCCAGTACTTC. Its protein is CASSSPWGGPQETQYF.

This chain uses TRBV3-1 (or the pseudogene TRBV3-2) with TRBJ2-7; D is possibly TRBD1 (6 bases). Deletions cut 4 bases from V and 1 base from J, with 14 bases between. In germline, CDR1 is LGHDT, CDR2 YNNKEL (reference sequence). This CDR3 has 15 amino acids. CDR3 sequence: CASSLRGTPSYEQYF. The DNA of the CDR3 is TGTGCCAGCAGCCTTCGAGGGACACCTTCCTACGAGCAGTACTTC.

V usage is TRBV19 and J usage is TRBJ1-3, with 7 bases matching TRBD1. Germline CDR1 and CDR2: LNHDA and SQIVND (reference sequence). The ends lost 4 bases at V and 4 bases at J; junction bases unmatched: 4. The CDR3 has 14 residues. CDR3 sequence: CASSTTGAGNTIYF. The CDR3 bases are TGTGCCAGTAGTACTACAGGGGCAGGAAACACCATATATTTT.

This clone turned up a few times. CDR3 amino acids: CASTLGTGGRQPQHF. In DNA form, the CDR3 reads TGTGCCAGCACCCTGGGGACAGGGGGCCGTCAGCCCCAGCATTTT. The V and J genes are TRBV7-9 and TRBJ1-5, with TRBD1 identical over 12 bases. J gave up 6 bases and V 7 bases, and 7 bases lay outside the gene matches. Germline V lookup: CDR1 SEHNR, CDR2 FQNEAQ (reference sequence). This CDR3 is built from 15 residues.

This clone was detected only a few times. This chain joins TRBV4-1 and TRBJ2-4, with D possibly TRBD2 on 7 matching bases. CDR3 length equals 16 residues. Trimming stripped 1 base from V and 4 bases from J, with 14 bases between. The V gene's germline CDR1 is MGHRA and CDR2 YSYEKL. The CDR3 here is CASSQAGGTGKNIQYF. The CDR3 coding sequence is TGCGCCAGCAGCCAAGCGGGGGGTACAGGGAAAAACATTCAGTACTTC.

The chain recombines TRBV5-4 with TRBJ2-1; D is undetermined. V lost 4 bases to trimming and J lost 3 bases, with 14 bases between them. CDR1 and CDR2 from the germline V gene are SGHNT and YYREEE (reference sequence). The CDR3 spans 15 residues. As DNA, the CDR3 is TGTGCCAGCAGCCCGATACCCTCAGGCTACAATGAGCAGTTCTTC. Its translation: CASSPIPSGYNEQFF.

The chain couples TRBV27 to TRBJ2-7, with 12 bases fitting TRBD2. Germline V CDR1 and CDR2: MNHEY, SMNVEV (reference sequence). V gave up 3 bases and J gave up 5 bases; unmatched junction bases: 8. The CDR3 is 16 amino acids. The chain's CDR3 is CASSLVLTSGGHEQYF. The CDR3 nucleotides read TGTGCCAGCAGTTTGGTCTTGACTAGCGGGGGCCACGAGCAGTACTTC.

This clone was recorded once. The V gene is TRBV24-1, the J gene TRBJ2-1, with 9 bases that match TRBD2. CDR1 is KGHDR and CDR2 is SFDVKD in the germline V gene. The V gene end was trimmed by 5 bases and the J gene end by 8 bases; junction bases not matched to a gene: 15. There are 17 residues in the CDR3. CDR3 DNA: TGTGCCACCAGTGGGCCGACTAGCGGTACCCTCCCCGATGAGCAGTTCTTC. Protein sequence: CATSGPTSGTLPDEQFF.